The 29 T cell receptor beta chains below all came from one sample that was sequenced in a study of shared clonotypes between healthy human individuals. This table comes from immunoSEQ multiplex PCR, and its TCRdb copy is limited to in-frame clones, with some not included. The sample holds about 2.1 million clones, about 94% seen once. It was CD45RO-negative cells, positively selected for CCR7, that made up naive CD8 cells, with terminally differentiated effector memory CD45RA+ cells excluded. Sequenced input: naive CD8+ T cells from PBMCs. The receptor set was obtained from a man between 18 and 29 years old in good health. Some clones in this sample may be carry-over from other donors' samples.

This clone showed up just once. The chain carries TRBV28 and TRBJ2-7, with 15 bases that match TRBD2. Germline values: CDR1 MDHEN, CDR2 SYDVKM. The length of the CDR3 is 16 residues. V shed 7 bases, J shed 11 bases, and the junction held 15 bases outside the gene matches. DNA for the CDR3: TGTGCCAGCACCGGACCCTCTCGGACTAGCGGGAGGGCCGAGTACTTC. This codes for CASTGPSRTSGRAEYF.

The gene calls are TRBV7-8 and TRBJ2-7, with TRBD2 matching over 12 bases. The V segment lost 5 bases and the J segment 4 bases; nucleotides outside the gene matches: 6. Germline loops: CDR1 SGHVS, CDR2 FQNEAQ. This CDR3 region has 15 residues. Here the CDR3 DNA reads TGTGCCAGCAGCCTCTGGACTAGCGGGACGTACGAGCAGTACTTC. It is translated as CASSLWTSGTYEQYF.

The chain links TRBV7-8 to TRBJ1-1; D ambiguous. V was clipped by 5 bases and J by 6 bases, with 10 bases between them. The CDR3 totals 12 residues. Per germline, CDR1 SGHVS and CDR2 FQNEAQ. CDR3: CASSKTPAEAFF. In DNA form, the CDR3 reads TGTGCCAGCAGCAAGACCCCGGCTGAAGCTTTCTTT.

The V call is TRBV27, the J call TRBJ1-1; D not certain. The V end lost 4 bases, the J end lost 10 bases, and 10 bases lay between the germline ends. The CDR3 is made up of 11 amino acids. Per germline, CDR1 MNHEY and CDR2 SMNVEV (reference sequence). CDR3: CASSSPMRAFF. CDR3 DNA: TGTGCCAGCAGTTCCCCCATGAGAGCTTTCTTT.

This CDR3 is CAISSGLSGNTIYF. The CDR3 DNA follows: TGTGCCATCAGCTCGGGCCTCTCTGGAAACACCATATATTTT. This sequence joins TRBV10-3 and TRBJ1-3; D is ambiguous. The ends were cut back, 6 bases at V and 0 bases at J, with 9 bases in the middle. The CDR3 covers 14 residues. Looked up from germline, CDR1 is ENHRY and CDR2 is SYGVKD.

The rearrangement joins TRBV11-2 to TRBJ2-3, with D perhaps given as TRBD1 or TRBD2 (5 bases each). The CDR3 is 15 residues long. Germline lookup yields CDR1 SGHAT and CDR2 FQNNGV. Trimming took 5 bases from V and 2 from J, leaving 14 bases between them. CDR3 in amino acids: CASSPRDGNTDTQYF. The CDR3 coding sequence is TGTGCCAGCAGCCCCCGGGACGGAAACACAGATACGCAGTATTTT.

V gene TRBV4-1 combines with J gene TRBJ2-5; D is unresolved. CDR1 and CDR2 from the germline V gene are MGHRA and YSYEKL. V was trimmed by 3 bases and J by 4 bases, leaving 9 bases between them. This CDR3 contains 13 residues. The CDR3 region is CASSQRTGETQYF. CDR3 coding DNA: TGCGCCAGCAGCCAGAGGACGGGAGAGACCCAGTACTTC.

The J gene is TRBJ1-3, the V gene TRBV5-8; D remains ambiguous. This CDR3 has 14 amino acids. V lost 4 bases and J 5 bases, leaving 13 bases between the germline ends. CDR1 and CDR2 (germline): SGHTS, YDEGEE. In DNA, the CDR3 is TGTGCCAGCAGCCCTCGGGGTTGGAGAAACACCATATATTTT. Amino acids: CASSPRGWRNTIYF.

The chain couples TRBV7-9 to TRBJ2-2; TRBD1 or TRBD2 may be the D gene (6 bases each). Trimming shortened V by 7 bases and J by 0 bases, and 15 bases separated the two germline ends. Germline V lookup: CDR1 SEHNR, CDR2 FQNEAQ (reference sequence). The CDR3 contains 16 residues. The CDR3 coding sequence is TGTGCCAGCACCATGGGGGGACAAACGAACACCGGGGAGCTGTTTTTT. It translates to CASTMGGQTNTGELFF.

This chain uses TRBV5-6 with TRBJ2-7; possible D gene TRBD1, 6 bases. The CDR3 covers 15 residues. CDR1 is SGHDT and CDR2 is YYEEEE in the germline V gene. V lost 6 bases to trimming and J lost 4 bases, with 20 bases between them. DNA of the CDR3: TGTGCCAGCAACGCAGCCCGTCCCAGGGGTTACGAGCAGTACTTC. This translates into CASNAARPRGYEQYF. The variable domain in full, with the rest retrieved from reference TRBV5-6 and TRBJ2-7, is DAGVTQSPTHLIKTRGQQVTLRCSPKSGHDTVSWYQQALGQGPQFIFQYYEEEERQRGNFPDRFSGHQFPNYSSELNVNALLLGDSALYLCASNAARPRGYEQYFGPGTRLTVT.

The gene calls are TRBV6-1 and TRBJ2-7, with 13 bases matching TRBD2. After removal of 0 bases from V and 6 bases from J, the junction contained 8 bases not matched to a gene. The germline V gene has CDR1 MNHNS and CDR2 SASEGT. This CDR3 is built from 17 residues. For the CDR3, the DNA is TGTGCCAGCAGTGAAGCCCTCCTAGGACTAGCGGGAGTCGAGCAGTACTTC. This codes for CASSEALLGLAGVEQYF.

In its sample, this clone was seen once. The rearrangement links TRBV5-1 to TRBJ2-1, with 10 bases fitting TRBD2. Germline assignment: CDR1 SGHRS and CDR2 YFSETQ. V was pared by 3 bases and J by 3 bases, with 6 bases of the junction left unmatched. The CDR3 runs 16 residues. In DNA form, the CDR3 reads TGCGCCAGCAGCTGGACCCCTAGCGGGAGCTACAATGAGCAGTTCTTC. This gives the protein CASSWTPSGSYNEQFF. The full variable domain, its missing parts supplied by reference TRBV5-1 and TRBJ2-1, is KAGVTQTPRYLIKTRGQQVTLSCSPISGHRSVSWYQQTPGQGLQFLFEYFSETQRNKGNFPGRFSGRQFSNSRSEMNVSTLELGDSALYLCASSWTPSGSYNEQFFGPGTRLTVL.

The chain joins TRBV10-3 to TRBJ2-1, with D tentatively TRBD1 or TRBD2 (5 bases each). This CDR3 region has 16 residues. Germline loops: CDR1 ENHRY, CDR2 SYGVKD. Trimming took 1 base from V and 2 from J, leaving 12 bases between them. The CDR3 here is CAISELRGDAYNEQFF. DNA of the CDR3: TGTGCCATCAGTGAGTTGAGGGGAGATGCCTACAATGAGCAGTTCTTC.

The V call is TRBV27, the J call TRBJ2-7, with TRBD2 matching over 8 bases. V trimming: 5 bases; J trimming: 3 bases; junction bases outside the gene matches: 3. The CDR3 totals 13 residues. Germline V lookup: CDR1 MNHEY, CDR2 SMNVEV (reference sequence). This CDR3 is CASSPGGVYEQYF. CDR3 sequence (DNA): TGTGCCAGCAGTCCCGGGGGGGTCTACGAGCAGTACTTC.

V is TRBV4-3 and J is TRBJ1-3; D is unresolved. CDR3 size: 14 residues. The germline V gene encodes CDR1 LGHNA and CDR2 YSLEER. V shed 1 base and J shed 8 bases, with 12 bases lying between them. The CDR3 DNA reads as TGCGCCAGCAGCCAAGCGGGTCCCTTGGACACCATATATTTT. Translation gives CASSQAGPLDTIYF.

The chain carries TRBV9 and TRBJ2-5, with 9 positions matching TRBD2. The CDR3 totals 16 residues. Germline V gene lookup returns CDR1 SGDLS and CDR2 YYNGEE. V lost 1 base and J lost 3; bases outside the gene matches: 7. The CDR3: CASSVRGRAYKETQYF. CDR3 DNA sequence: TGTGCCAGCAGCGTACGCGGGAGGGCCTACAAAGAGACCCAGTACTTC.

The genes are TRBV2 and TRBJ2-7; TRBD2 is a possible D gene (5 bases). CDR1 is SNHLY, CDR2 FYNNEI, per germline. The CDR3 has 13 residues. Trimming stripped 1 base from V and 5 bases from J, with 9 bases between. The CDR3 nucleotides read TGTGCCAGCAGTGAAGGTCTAGCCAACGAGCAGTACTTC. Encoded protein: CASSEGLANEQYF.

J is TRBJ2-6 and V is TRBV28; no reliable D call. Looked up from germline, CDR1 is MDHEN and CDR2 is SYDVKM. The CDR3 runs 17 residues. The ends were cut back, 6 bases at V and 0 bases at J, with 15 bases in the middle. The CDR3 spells CASSPNPATSGANVLTF. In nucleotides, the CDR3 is TGTGCCAGCAGCCCTAATCCAGCCACCTCTGGGGCCAACGTCCTGACTTTC.

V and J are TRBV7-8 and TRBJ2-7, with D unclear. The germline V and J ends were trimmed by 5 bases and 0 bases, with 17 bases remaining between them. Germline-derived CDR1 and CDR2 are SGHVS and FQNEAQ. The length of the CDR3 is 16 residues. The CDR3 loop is CASSLGMAVDSYEQYF. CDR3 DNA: TGTGCCAGCAGCCTCGGAATGGCCGTGGACTCCTACGAGCAGTACTTC. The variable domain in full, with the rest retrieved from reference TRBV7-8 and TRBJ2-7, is GAGVSQSPRYKVAKRGQDVALRCDPISGHVSLFWYQQALGQGPEFLTYFQNEAQLDKSGLPSDRFFAERPEGSVSTLKIQRTQQEDSAVYLCASSLGMAVDSYEQYFGPGTRLTVT.

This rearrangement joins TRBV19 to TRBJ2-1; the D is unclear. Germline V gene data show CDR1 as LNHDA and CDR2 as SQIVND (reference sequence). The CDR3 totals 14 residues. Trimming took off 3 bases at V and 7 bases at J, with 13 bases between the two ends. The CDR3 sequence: CASSMSLPQNEQFF. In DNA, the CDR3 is TGTGCCAGTAGTATGAGCCTACCGCAGAATGAGCAGTTCTTC.

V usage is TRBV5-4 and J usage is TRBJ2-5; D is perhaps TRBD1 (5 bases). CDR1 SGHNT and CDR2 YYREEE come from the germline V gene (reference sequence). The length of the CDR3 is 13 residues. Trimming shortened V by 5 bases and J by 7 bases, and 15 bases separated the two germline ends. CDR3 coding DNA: TGTGCCAGCAGGGGGCCACCGGACGGGACCCAGTACTTC. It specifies CASRGPPDGTQYF.

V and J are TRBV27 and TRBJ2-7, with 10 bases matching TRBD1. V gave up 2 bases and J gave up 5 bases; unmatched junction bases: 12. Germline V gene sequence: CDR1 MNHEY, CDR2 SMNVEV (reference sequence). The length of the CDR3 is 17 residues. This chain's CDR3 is CASSLRSVGQGSNEQYF. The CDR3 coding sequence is TGTGCCAGCAGTTTACGTTCGGTGGGACAGGGGTCCAACGAGCAGTACTTC.

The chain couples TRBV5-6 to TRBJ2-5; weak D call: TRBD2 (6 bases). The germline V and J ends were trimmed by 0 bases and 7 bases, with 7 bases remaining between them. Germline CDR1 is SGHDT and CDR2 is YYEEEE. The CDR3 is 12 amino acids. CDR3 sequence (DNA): TGTGCCAGCAGCTTGGGGAGGGGGACCCAGTACTTC. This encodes CASSLGRGTQYF.

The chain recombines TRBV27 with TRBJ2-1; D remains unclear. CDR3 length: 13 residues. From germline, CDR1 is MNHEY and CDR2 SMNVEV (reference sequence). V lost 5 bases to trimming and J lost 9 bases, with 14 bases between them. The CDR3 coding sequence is TGTGCCAGCAGTCCACCTGGCCGGGCTGAGCAGTTCTTC. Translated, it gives CASSPPGRAEQFF.

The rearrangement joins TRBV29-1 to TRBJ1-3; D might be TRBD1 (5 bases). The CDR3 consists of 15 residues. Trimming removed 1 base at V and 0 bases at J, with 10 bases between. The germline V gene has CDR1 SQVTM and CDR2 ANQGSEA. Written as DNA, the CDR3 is TGCAGCGTTGAAGGGCTGGGACCCTCTGGAAACACCATATATTTT. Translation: CSVEGLGPSGNTIYF.

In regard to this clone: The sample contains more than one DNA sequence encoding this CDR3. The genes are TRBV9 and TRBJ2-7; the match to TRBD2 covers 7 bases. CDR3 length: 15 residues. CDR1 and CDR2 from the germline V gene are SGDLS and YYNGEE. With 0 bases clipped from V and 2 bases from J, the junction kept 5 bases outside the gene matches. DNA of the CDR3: TGTGCCAGCAGCGTAGCGGCTAGCGGTACCTACGAGCAGTACTTC. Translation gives CASSVAASGTYEQYF. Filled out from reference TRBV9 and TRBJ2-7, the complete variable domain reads DSGVTQTPKHLITATGQRVTLRCSPRSGDLSVYWYQQSLDQGLQFLIQYYNGEERAKGNILERFSAQQFPDLHSELNLSSLELGDSALYFCASSVAASGTYEQYFGPGTRLTVT.

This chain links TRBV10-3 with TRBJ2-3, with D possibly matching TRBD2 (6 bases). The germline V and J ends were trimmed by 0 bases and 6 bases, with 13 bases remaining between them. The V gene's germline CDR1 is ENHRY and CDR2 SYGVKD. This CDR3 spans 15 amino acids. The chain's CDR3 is CAISESVGLSDTQYF. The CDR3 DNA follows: TGTGCCATCAGTGAGTCGGTGGGACTTTCCGATACGCAGTATTTT.

CDR3: CASSTPGTLSYEQYF. CDR3 nucleotides: TGTGCCAGCAGTACCCCCGGGACCCTCTCCTACGAGCAGTACTTC. J is TRBJ2-7 and V is TRBV28, with D perhaps TRBD1 or TRBD2 (5 bases each). Between the trimmed V and J ends, which lost 5 bases and 0 bases, there was a span of 14 bases. Germline CDR1 is MDHEN and CDR2 is SYDVKM. This CDR3 has 15 residues.

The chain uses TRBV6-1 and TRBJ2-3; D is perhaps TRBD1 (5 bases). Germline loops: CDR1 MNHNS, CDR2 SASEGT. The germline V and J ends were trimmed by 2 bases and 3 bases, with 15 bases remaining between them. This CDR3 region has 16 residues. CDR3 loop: CASSEMGHLGTDTQYF. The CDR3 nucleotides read TGTGCCAGCAGTGAAATGGGGCACTTAGGGACAGATACGCAGTATTTT.